This TCR gamma chain was identified during a study of γδ T cells in repeated Plasmodium falciparum infection. Study at large: Malaria-naive adults were infected with P. falciparum NF54 four times over about 600 days.

Germline-derived CDR1 and CDR2 are GITISATS and ISYDGTV (reference sequence). The CDR3 has 17 amino acids. After removal of 2 bases from V and 5 bases from J, the junction contained 6 bases not matched to a gene. This clone was counted ten times or more. The protein given by TCRdb reflects a much larger clone and differs at residue 6 from this DNA's translation, likely from a read error; the protein shown is the DNA's translation. Bulk repertoires came from Vgamma9/Vdelta2+ or Vdelta2-negative gammadelta T cells flow-sorted from PBMC. TCRdb applied CATT to the multiplex PCR reads for clone calling. The sample has about 15,000 gamma-chain clones, 1.6% seen once.

This clonotype was obtained from a pool of human donors (malaria-infected and uninfected, not separated). The chain joins TRGV9 to TRGJP. Sequences were obtained from gamma-delta T cells from blood. The CDR3 reads CALWEANKELGKKIKVF. In DNA, the CDR3 is TGTGCCTTGTGGGAGGCGAATAAAGAGTTGGGCAAAAAAATCAAGGTATTT.